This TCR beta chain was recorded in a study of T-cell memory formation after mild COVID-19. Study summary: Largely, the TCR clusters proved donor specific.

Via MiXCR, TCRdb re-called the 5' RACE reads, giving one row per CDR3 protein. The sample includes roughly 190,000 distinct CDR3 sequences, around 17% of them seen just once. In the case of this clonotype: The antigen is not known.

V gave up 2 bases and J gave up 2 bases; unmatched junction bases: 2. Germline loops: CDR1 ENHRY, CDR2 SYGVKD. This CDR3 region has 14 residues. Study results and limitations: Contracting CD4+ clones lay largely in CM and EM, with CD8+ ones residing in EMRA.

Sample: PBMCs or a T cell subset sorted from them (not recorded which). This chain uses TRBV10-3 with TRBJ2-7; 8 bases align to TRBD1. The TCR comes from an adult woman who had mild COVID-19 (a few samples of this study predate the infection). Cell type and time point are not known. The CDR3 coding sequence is TGTGCCATCAGTGAGGGACAGGGACCCTACGAGCAGTACTTC. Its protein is CAISEGQGPYEQYF.